A single sample is the source of the 27 T cell receptor beta chains below, sequenced in a study of a mutant IDH1 vaccine in newly diagnosed glioma. Using immunoSEQ multiplex PCR, the repertoire was profiled, and TCRdb retains in-frame clones only, with some absent. This table has under 150,000 clones, approximately 87% appearing once. No antigen has been identified for these receptors. Time point reported: week 11, during vaccination. In every dose of vaccine, 300 ug of mutant IDH1 20-mer peptide was given alongside topical imiquimod. The sequences come from PBMCs, collected from a glioma patient whose treatment included an IDH1 peptide vaccine. These receptors were obtained from a woman aged 45 to 65 with glioma.

V is TRBV7-9 and J is TRBJ2-2; 8 bases line up with TRBD1. This CDR3 is built from 15 residues. J lost 3 bases, V lost 1 base, and 1 base had no gene match. Germline CDR1 is SEHNR and CDR2 is FQNEAQ (reference sequence). The CDR3 reads CASSLGQGHTGELFF. The CDR3 coding sequence is TGTGCCAGCAGCTTAGGACAGGGGCACACCGGGGAGCTGTTTTTT.

The rearrangement uses TRBV5-1 and TRBJ2-1, with 8 bases identical to TRBD1. The V gene end was trimmed by 5 bases and the J gene end by 7 bases; junction bases not matched to a gene: 8. Germline values: CDR1 SGHRS, CDR2 YFSETQ. The CDR3 loop spans 14 amino acids. CDR3 sequence: CASRGQGALNEQFF. DNA for the CDR3: TGCGCCAGCAGGGGGCAGGGGGCGTTGAATGAGCAGTTCTTC.

The genes are TRBV7-9 and TRBJ2-5; D possibly uses TRBD1 or TRBD2 (6 bases each). The V and J ends lost 5 bases and 8 bases respectively, with 27 bases between them. Germline loops: CDR1 SEHNR, CDR2 FQNEAQ (reference sequence). The CDR3 spans 17 residues. In nucleotides, the CDR3 is TGTGCCAGCAGCCCCTACTATGTGGGGGGCGGCCCTGGTACCCAGTACTTC. Translation gives CASSPYYVGGGPGTQYF.

This clone was observed a few times. The chain joins TRBV7-9 to TRBJ1-5; D may be TRBD1 (6 bases). The CDR3 length is 13 residues. Trimming left V 5 bases short and J 3 bases short, with 8 bases between. The germline gives CDR1 SEHNR, CDR2 FQNEAQ (reference sequence). CDR3 in DNA: TGTGCCAGCAGCCGGGACATCAATCAGCCCCAGCATTTT. Its protein product is CASSRDINQPQHF.

The chain employs TRBV10-1 and TRBJ2-5; 9 bases fit TRBD2. The J segment lost 4 bases and the V segment lost 10 bases, leaving 10 bases of the junction unmatched. The CDR3 runs 14 residues. Germline CDR1 is WNHNN and CDR2 is SYGVQD (reference sequence). CDR3 DNA sequence: TGCGCCACGACAGCGGGAGGAGTCGGAGAGACCCAGTACTTC. Translating gives CATTAGGVGETQYF.

The J gene is TRBJ2-3, the V gene TRBV7-9; the D is unclear. The CDR3 runs 12 residues. Deletions cut 8 bases from V and 4 bases from J, with 10 bases between. Germline CDR1 reads SEHNR; CDR2 reads FQNEAQ (reference sequence). CDR3 nucleotides: TGTGCCAGCTCCAGAGATGCAGATACGCAGTATTTT. This encodes CASSRDADTQYF.

The chain employs TRBV28 and TRBJ1-1; D is unresolved. Germline CDR1 is MDHEN and CDR2 is SYDVKM. V was trimmed by 3 bases and J by 8 bases, leaving 13 bases between them. There are 13 residues in the CDR3. CDR3 in DNA: TGTGCCAGCAGTTTGCCCAGCGACGCCGAAGCTTTCTTT. Amino acid sequence: CASSLPSDAEAFF.

The J gene is TRBJ2-7, the V gene TRBV18; TRBD1 aligns across 11 bases. Losses at the gene ends were 4 bases for V and 6 bases for J; bases not matched to a gene: 5. The CDR3 consists of 14 residues. From germline, CDR1 is KGHSH and CDR2 LQKENI. The CDR3 is CASSHGQGAREQYF. For the CDR3, the DNA is TGTGCCAGCTCACACGGACAGGGGGCTCGCGAGCAGTACTTC. Filled out from reference TRBV18 and TRBJ2-7, the complete variable domain reads NAGVMQNPRHLVRRRGQEARLRCSPMKGHSHVYWYRQLPEEGLKFMVYLQKENIIDESGMPKERFSAEFPKEGPSILRIQQVVRGDSAAYFCASSHGQGAREQYFGPGTRLTVT.

This sequence joins TRBV2 and TRBJ2-5; 15 bases match TRBD2. Germline lookup yields CDR1 SNHLY and CDR2 FYNNEI. V shed 5 bases, J shed 1 base, and the junction held 8 bases outside the gene matches. The CDR3 extends over 18 amino acids. CDR3: CASSSGTSGRWGQETQYF. The CDR3 nucleotides are TGTGCCAGCAGTTCCGGGACTAGCGGGAGGTGGGGCCAAGAGACCCAGTACTTC.

The sample holds a few counts of this clone. The J gene is TRBJ1-1, the V gene TRBV30, with TRBD1 identical over 7 bases. The CDR3 loop spans 13 amino acids. CDR1 and CDR2 from the germline V gene are GTSNPN and SVGIG (reference sequence). After removal of 3 bases from V and 1 base from J, the junction contained 2 bases not matched to a gene. In DNA form, the CDR3 reads TGTGCCTGGAGCGGACAGGCGAACACTGAAGCTTTCTTT. Translation: CAWSGQANTEAFF. The entire variable domain, with the rest obtained from reference TRBV30 and TRBJ1-1, is as follows: SQTIHQWPATLVQPVGSPLSLECTVEGTSNPNLYWYRQAAGRGLQLLFYSVGIGQISSEVPQNLSASRPQDRQFILSSKKLLLSDSGFYLCAWSGQANTEAFFGQGTRLTVV.

The gene calls are TRBV2 and TRBJ2-4; weak D call: TRBD1 (6 bases). The CDR3 covers 14 residues. Germline V gene sequence: CDR1 SNHLY, CDR2 FYNNEI. V was pared by 4 bases and J by 5 bases, with 12 bases between. In nucleotides, the CDR3 is TGTGCCAGCAGTGCCGACAGGTGGGAAAACATTCAGTACTTC. Amino acid sequence: CASSADRWENIQYF. Drawing the rest from reference TRBV2 and TRBJ2-4, the complete variable domain is EPEVTQTPSHQVTQMGQEVILRCVPISNHLYFYWYRQILGQKVEFLVSFYNNEISEKSEIFDDQFSVERPDGSNFTLKIRSTKLEDSAMYFCASSADRWENIQYFGAGTRLSVL.

The chain has TRBV6-5 and TRBJ1-6; D is possibly TRBD1 (5 bases). Germline V gene data show CDR1 as MNHEY and CDR2 as SVGAGI. The ends were cut back, 6 bases at V and 2 bases at J, with 11 bases in the middle. The CDR3 spans 15 residues. The CDR3 loop is CASRFRVPYNSPLHF. CDR3 DNA: TGTGCCAGCAGGTTCAGGGTCCCCTATAATTCACCCCTCCACTTT.

Here the CDR3 DNA reads TGTGCCAGCAGCCAAGGGGGGCAAGAGACCCAGTACTTC. It encodes CASSQGGQETQYF. The chain has TRBV4-2 and TRBJ2-5; tentatively, D is TRBD1 or TRBD2 (5 bases each). Germline-derived CDR1 and CDR2 are LGHNA and YNFKEQ. The V end lost 1 base, the J end lost 2 bases, and 5 bases lay between the germline ends. The CDR3 contains 13 residues.

CDR3 residues: CASSPSGFSYNEQFF. The CDR3 DNA reads as TGTGCCAGCAGCCCTAGCGGGTTCTCCTACAATGAGCAGTTCTTC. This rearrangement joins TRBV28 to TRBJ2-1, with 8 bases matching TRBD2. This CDR3 has 15 amino acids. Trimming took 6 bases from V and 0 from J; bases not matched to a gene: 4. Germline loops: CDR1 MDHEN, CDR2 SYDVKM.

The chain uses TRBV7-9 and TRBJ1-1, with D hard to call. The CDR3 consists of 14 residues. Per the germline V gene, CDR1 is SEHNR and CDR2 is FQNEAQ (reference sequence). Trimming shortened V by 2 bases and J by 7 bases, and 14 bases separated the two germline ends. The CDR3 protein is CASSLKAPSGEAFF. CDR3 nucleotide sequence: TGTGCCAGCAGCTTAAAGGCCCCGAGCGGTGAAGCTTTCTTT.

The J gene is TRBJ2-3, the V gene TRBV5-8; D remains unclear. Per the germline V gene, CDR1 is SGHTS and CDR2 is YDEGEE. The V end lost 0 bases, the J end lost 5 bases, and 13 bases lay between the germline ends. The CDR3 contains 15 residues. CDR3 sequence: CASSLATLGVDTQYF. The CDR3 region has the DNA TGTGCCAGCAGCTTGGCGACGCTAGGAGTAGATACGCAGTATTTT.

This rearrangement joins TRBV10-2 to TRBJ2-1; 11 bases fit TRBD2. J gave up 8 bases and V 6 bases, and 9 bases lay outside the gene matches. CDR3 length: 15 amino acids. The germline gives CDR1 WSHSY, CDR2 SAAADI. The CDR3 nucleotides are TGCGCCAGCAGGGTCACTAGCGGGAGTGTGGATGAGCAGTTCTTC. This translates into CASRVTSGSVDEQFF.

CDR3 bases: TGTGCCAGCAGCTCCGGACCTAACCGGGAGCTGTTTTTT. Translated, it gives CASSSGPNRELFF. J is TRBJ2-2 and V is TRBV9; D call uncertain. The germline CDR1 and CDR2 sequences are SGDLS and YYNGEE. This CDR3 is built from 13 residues. Trimming removed 4 bases from V and 9 bases from J, with 13 bases in between. The full variable domain, in which reference TRBV9 and TRBJ2-2 provide the parts outside the CDR3, is DSGVTQTPKHLITATGQRVTLRCSPRSGDLSVYWYQQSLDQGLQFLIQYYNGEERAKGNILERFSAQQFPDLHSELNLSSLELGDSALYFCASSSGPNRELFFGEGSRLTVL.

The V gene is TRBV4-1, the J gene TRBJ1-3; no reliable D call. The CDR3 length is 12 residues. Per the germline V gene, CDR1 is MGHRA and CDR2 is YSYEKL. The V gene lost 4 bases and the J gene lost 4 bases, with 5 bases spanning the gap. CDR3: CASSLSGNTIYF. The CDR3 coding sequence is TGCGCCAGCAGCCTCTCCGGAAACACCATATATTTT.

The gene calls are TRBV18 and TRBJ1-4; D unclear. V lost 0 bases to trimming and J lost 1 base, with 18 bases between them. This CDR3 contains 19 residues. In germline, CDR1 is KGHSH, CDR2 LQKENI. CDR3 protein: CASSPPVGPDLLTNEKLFF. In nucleotides, the CDR3 is TGTGCCAGCTCACCACCGGTAGGTCCAGATCTACTAACTAATGAAAAACTGTTTTTT.

V is TRBV10-3 and J is TRBJ2-7; 10 bases map to TRBD2. The CDR3 is 16 amino acids. The V gene's germline CDR1 is ENHRY and CDR2 SYGVKD. With 4 bases clipped from V and 4 bases from J, the junction kept 10 bases outside the gene matches. This CDR3 reads CAISGGSGRAKYEQYF. The DNA for the CDR3 is TGTGCCATCAGTGGGGGGAGCGGGAGGGCCAAGTACGAGCAGTACTTC.

The chain joins TRBV6-5 to TRBJ2-7; 9 positions match TRBD1. Germline lookup yields CDR1 MNHEY and CDR2 SVGAGI. The V and J ends lost 6 bases and 5 bases, in that order; junction bases with no gene match: 8. CDR3 length: 14 residues. In DNA form, the CDR3 reads TGTGCCAGCAGCCTGGGACAGGGTTGGCACGAGCAGTACTTC. Residues: CASSLGQGWHEQYF.

This clone was recorded once. V usage is TRBV18 and J usage is TRBJ1-3; perhaps TRBD1 as D (6 bases). V was trimmed by 3 bases and J by 0 bases, leaving 9 bases between them. The length of the CDR3 is 15 residues. The V gene's germline CDR1 is KGHSH and CDR2 LQKENI. CDR3 DNA: TGTGCCAGCTCACCGGGGACACACTCTGGAAACACCATATATTTT. This sequence encodes CASSPGTHSGNTIYF.

In regard to this clone: The DNA is left out, because the CDR3 cannot be placed on it with certainty; the CDR3 is given as TCRdb lists it. V and J are TRBV6-5 and TRBJ2-7; the table calls TRBD2, which could not be checked here. The germline CDR1 and CDR2 sequences are MNHEY and SVGAGI. The CDR3 extends over 14 residues, inclusive of both ends. The CDR3 sequence: CASSSSGVDYEQYF.

The chain joins TRBV10-3 to TRBJ2-7, with 7 bases lining up with TRBD1. Germline CDR1 and CDR2: ENHRY and SYGVKD. The V gene end was trimmed by 1 base and the J gene end by 1 base; junction bases not matched to a gene: 4. This CDR3 comprises 15 residues. The CDR3 coding sequence is TGTGCCATCAGTGAGTACAGGGGCTCATCCTACGAGCAGTACTTC. It yields the protein CAISEYRGSSYEQYF.

The V and J genes are TRBV4-1 and TRBJ2-3; D is unclear. The germline CDR1 and CDR2 sequences are MGHRA and YSYEKL. The CDR3 extends over 16 amino acids. Trimming took off 3 bases at V and 0 bases at J, with 13 bases between the two ends. DNA for the CDR3: TGCGCCAGCAGCCACCGACGGACGTCTAGCACAGATACGCAGTATTTT. It specifies CASSHRRTSSTDTQYF.

Note on this clone: At one of its ends the junction is not consistent with the germline gene, which may arise from a read error. The chain combines TRBV6-5 with TRBJ2-1; the match to TRBD2 covers 7 bases. Per germline, CDR1 MNHEY and CDR2 SVGAGI. The CDR3 loop spans 15 amino acids. CDR3 sequence: CASSYAGDHGNEQFF. The CDR3 bases are TGTGCCAGTAGTTATGCGGGAGACCACGGCAATGAGCAGTTCTTC.